The 9 T cell receptor beta chains reported below all come from one sample, sequenced in a study of T cells after yellow fever vaccination. MiXCR, run by TCRdb on the 5' RACE reads, gives a single entry per CDR3 protein. This table holds around 500,000 distinct CDR3 sequences, 21% found once. Sequenced material: PBMCs, taken less than 25 days after the first yellow fever vaccination. The receptor set was obtained from a young man who received the YFV17D yellow fever vaccine.

The chain carries TRBV18 and TRBJ1-2, with a possible D match to TRBD1 (6 bases). The CDR3 is 16 residues long. Germline assignment: CDR1 KGHSH and CDR2 LQKENI. Trimming pared 2 bases from V and 7 bases from J, leaving 20 bases between. Here the CDR3 reads CASSPGSGQLSGGYTF. The CDR3 coding sequence is TGTGCCAGCTCACCAGGAAGTGGACAGCTCTCCGGTGGCTACACCTTC.

This chain connects TRBV12-3 or TRBV12-4 to TRBJ1-2; tentatively, D is TRBD1 (5 bases). The CDR3 is made up of 14 amino acids. The V end was cut by 3 bases, the J end by 2 bases, with 10 bases between. The CDR3 loop reads CASSFGGRNYGYTF. The CDR3 nucleotides read TGTGCCAGCAGTTTTGGGGGGAGAAACTATGGCTACACCTTC.

CDR3: CATQAGTSTDTQYF. Here the CDR3 DNA reads TGTGCCACCCAAGCGGGGACTAGCACAGATACGCAGTATTTT. The rearrangement joins TRBV7-3 to TRBJ2-3; 7 bases agree with TRBD2. From germline, CDR1 is SGHTA and CDR2 FQGTGA. The CDR3 consists of 14 residues. The V and J ends lost 10 bases and 0 bases, in that order; junction bases with no gene match: 7.

The V call is TRBV4-1, the J call TRBJ2-7, with 7 bases matching TRBD2. The germline V gene encodes CDR1 MGHRA and CDR2 YSYEKL. Trimming took 0 bases from V and 2 from J; bases not matched to a gene: 7. This CDR3 spans 16 amino acids. The CDR3 region is CASSQEIASGTYEQYF. DNA of the CDR3: TGCGCCAGCAGCCAAGAAATAGCTAGCGGCACCTACGAGCAGTACTTC.

This clonotype occurred a few times. The V call is TRBV12-3 or TRBV12-4, the J call TRBJ2-7; D gene ambiguous. The CDR3 is made up of 13 amino acids. Trimming shortened V by 6 bases and J by 5 bases, and 14 bases separated the two germline ends. In DNA, the CDR3 is TGTGCCAGCAGCCGACGGGTGGCAGACGAGCAGTACTTC. It yields the protein CASSRRVADEQYF.

The rearrangement links TRBV25-1 to TRBJ2-2; D not certain. V was cut by 3 bases and J by 2 bases, with 13 bases left in between. The V gene's germline CDR1 is MGHDK and CDR2 SYGVNS. This CDR3 is 16 amino acids long. The CDR3 protein is CASSDPWQENTGELFF. DNA of the CDR3: TGTGCCAGCAGTGATCCCTGGCAGGAAAACACCGGGGAGCTGTTTTTT.

The sample holds a few counts of this clonotype. The V call is TRBV24-1, the J call TRBJ1-4; D is perhaps TRBD1 (6 bases). V gave up 11 bases and J gave up 8 bases, with 17 bases separating them. The CDR3 contains 13 residues. Per the germline V gene, CDR1 is KGHDR and CDR2 is SFDVKD. DNA of the CDR3: TGTGCCAGGAATTCCCAGGGGCTCGAAAAACTGTTTTTT. It codes for CARNSQGLEKLFF.

V gene TRBV12-3 or TRBV12-4 combines with J gene TRBJ1-2; TRBD1 is a possible D gene (6 bases). This CDR3 comprises 14 residues. V dropped 2 bases and J dropped 0 bases, with 7 bases sitting between them. CDR3 protein: CASSLRGANYGYTF. In DNA, the CDR3 is TGTGCCAGCAGTTTAAGGGGGGCTAACTATGGCTACACCTTC.

This chain connects TRBV12-3 or TRBV12-4 to TRBJ2-1; no clear D gene. With 5 bases removed from V and 7 bases from J, the gap between germline ends came to 9 bases. The CDR3 runs 12 residues. CDR3 amino acids: CASSLSWNEQFF. The CDR3 nucleotides are TGTGCCAGCAGTCTTTCGTGGAATGAGCAGTTCTTC.